This T cell receptor (beta chain) was retrieved from a study of blood T cell repertoires in COVID-19. As originally analysed: Scientists estimated how many nucleated cells there were by amplifying reference gene primers. Method: immunoSEQ multiplex PCR; TCRdb's copy keeps in-frame clones and lacks some. V and J calls and clone size are given by that table; D and trimming were obtained from the DNA. The top ten clones hold roughly 14% of a sample with about 260,000 clones, over 75% of them seen once. This sequence was found in a human donor in a cohort sampled during active COVID-19. The sequenced sample consisted of peripheral blood.

This CDR3 is CASSLAEGAYEQYF. The CDR3 DNA follows: TGTGCCAGCAGCTTGGCCGAGGGGGCCTACGAGCAGTACTTC. V and J are TRBV5-4 and TRBJ2-7, with a weak D call TRBD1 (6 bases). Between the trimmed V and J ends, which lost 0 bases and 2 bases, there was a span of 9 bases. Germline V gene data show CDR1 as SGHNT and CDR2 as YYREEE (reference sequence). The CDR3 runs 14 residues.